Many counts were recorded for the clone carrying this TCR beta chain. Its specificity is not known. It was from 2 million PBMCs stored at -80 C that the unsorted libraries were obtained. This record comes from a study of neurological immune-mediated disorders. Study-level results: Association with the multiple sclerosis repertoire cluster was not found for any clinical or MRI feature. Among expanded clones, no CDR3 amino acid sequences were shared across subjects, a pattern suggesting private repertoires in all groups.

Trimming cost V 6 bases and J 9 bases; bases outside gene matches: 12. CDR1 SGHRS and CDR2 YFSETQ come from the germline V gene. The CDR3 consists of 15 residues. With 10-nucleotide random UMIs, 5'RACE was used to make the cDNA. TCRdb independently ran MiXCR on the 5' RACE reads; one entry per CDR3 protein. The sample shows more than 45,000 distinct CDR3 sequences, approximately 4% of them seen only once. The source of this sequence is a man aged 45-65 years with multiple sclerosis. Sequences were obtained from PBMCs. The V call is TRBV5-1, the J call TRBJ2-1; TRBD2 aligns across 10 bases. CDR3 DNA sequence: TGCGCCAGCAACCTCGCTAGCGGGGGTTGGGCTGAGCAGTTCTTC. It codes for CASNLASGGWAEQFF.